This entry lists 5 T cell receptor beta chains sequenced from one sample in a study of T cells expressing NK-cell markers. TCRdb processed the 5' RACE reads again and assigns one entry to each CDR3 protein, with no DNA. Found here are hundreds of thousands of distinct CDR3 sequences; the top ten clones hold 3.5% to 5%. The specimen was blood T cells: a sorted CD56 or NKG2C T cell subset, CD4+ or CD8+ T cells, or bulk PBMC T cells (not recorded which). All receptors come from a woman aged 18 to 75 in good health.

The chain links TRBV20-1 to TRBJ2-7. Per germline, CDR1 DFQATT and CDR2 SNEGSKA (reference sequence). The CDR3 runs to 13 residues. CDR3: CSARPDLPYEQYF.

The chain recombines TRBV19 with TRBJ2-1. Germline CDR1 and CDR2: LNHDA and SQIVND (reference sequence). This CDR3 contains 15 residues. CDR3 sequence reads: CASSMDFAYTNEQFF.

This chain joins TRBV7-2 and TRBJ2-1. The V gene's germline CDR1 is SGHTA and CDR2 FQGNSA. The CDR3 covers 13 residues. CDR3 region: CASSPLRSNEQFF. Using reference TRBV7-2 and TRBJ2-1 for the parts outside the CDR3, the full variable domain is GAGVSQSPSNKVTEKGKDVELRCDPISGHTALYWYRQSLGQGLEFLIYFQGNSAPDKSGLPSDRFSAERTGGSVSTLTIQRTQQEDSAVYLCASSPLRSNEQFFGPGTRLTVL.

This rearrangement joins TRBV12-3 or TRBV12-4 to TRBJ2-3; TCRdb's D call of TRBD2 is untestable without DNA. The CDR3 has 14 amino acids. CDR3 loop: CASNKREWTDTQYF.

This sequence joins TRBV20-1 and TRBJ2-1; TCRdb names TRBD2, which stays unverified in the absence of DNA. From germline, CDR1 is DFQATT and CDR2 SNEGSKA (reference sequence). The CDR3 length is 14 residues. CDR3 region: CSAPSGSAIREQFF.